Each of the 16 T cell receptor beta chains below was sequenced from the same sample in a study of vaccination effects on CD4 cells after COVID-19. TCRdb's table, derived via immunoSEQ multiplex PCR, lists solely in-frame clones and lacks some. This table holds tens of thousands of clones, about 78% found once. In the ViraFEST assay, antigen-specific CD4+ clonotypes were identified by expansion after peptide-pool stimulation. CD4+ T cell isolation took place after 10 days of culture. The person's infection with SARS-CoV-2, confirmed by PCR, took place between March and December 2020. No antigen has been identified for these receptors. The specimen was CD4+ T cells from PBMCs cultured with HCoV-NL63 spike peptides, collected before COVID-19 vaccination. These receptors were obtained from a human donor who had a prior SARS-CoV-2 infection.

V is TRBV7-2 and J is TRBJ2-1; 12 positions agree with TRBD2. The CDR3 is made up of 15 amino acids. In germline, CDR1 is SGHTA, CDR2 FQGNSA. V lost 5 bases to trimming and J lost 10 bases; unmatched junction nucleotides: 9. CDR3 DNA sequence: TGTGCCAGCAGCCCCCGACTAGCGGGAGCACGAGAGCAGTTCTTC. Translation gives CASSPRLAGAREQFF.

The rearrangement joins TRBV5-8 to TRBJ1-4; D gene unclear. Germline lookup yields CDR1 SGHTS and CDR2 YDEGEE. The CDR3 has 17 residues. V was pared by 0 bases and J by 0 bases, with 12 bases between. The CDR3 loop reads CASSLVATRATNEKLFF. The DNA of the CDR3 is TGTGCCAGCAGCTTGGTCGCGACACGAGCAACTAATGAAAAACTGTTTTTT.

This clone has just a few counts. The rearrangement links TRBV4-2 to TRBJ2-1, with no clear D. V was shortened by 1 base and J by 0 bases, with 7 bases between the two germline ends. The CDR3 covers 15 residues. Germline CDR1 reads LGHNA; CDR2 reads YNFKEQ. CDR3 region: CASSQAVGSYNEQFF. The CDR3 nucleotides are TGTGCCAGCAGCCAAGCTGTGGGCTCCTACAATGAGCAGTTCTTC.

This sequence joins TRBV6-5 and TRBJ2-4; 8 positions match TRBD1. The CDR3 extends over 16 amino acids. Germline V gene data show CDR1 as MNHEY and CDR2 as SVGAGI. The V gene end was trimmed by 2 bases and the J gene end by 6 bases; junction bases not matched to a gene: 9. The CDR3 loop is CASSYMAGGTGNIQYF. CDR3 bases: TGTGCCAGCAGTTACATGGCAGGGGGCACGGGAAACATTCAGTACTTC.

The table lists this clone with a count of one. V gene TRBV6-5 combines with J gene TRBJ2-7, with D possibly TRBD1 on 8 matching bases. The length of the CDR3 is 14 residues. CDR1 and CDR2 from the germline V gene are MNHEY and SVGAGI. V lost 6 bases to trimming and J lost 3 bases, with 15 bases between them. This chain's CDR3 is CASRPTGGDYEQYF. The CDR3 coding sequence is TGTGCCAGCAGGCCCACAGGGGGGGACTACGAGCAGTACTTC.

This rearrangement joins TRBV5-8 to TRBJ1-5; TRBD1 might be the D (6 bases). This CDR3 contains 17 residues. CDR1 and CDR2 (germline): SGHTS, YDEGEE. The ends were cut back, 1 base at V and 0 bases at J, with 14 bases in the middle. The DNA for the CDR3 is TGTGCCAGCAGCTTGTCTTTTTCGGGACATAGCAATCAGCCCCAGCATTTT. The encoded protein is CASSLSFSGHSNQPQHF.

The V and J genes are TRBV25-1 and TRBJ2-7; D perhaps matches TRBD2 (6 bases). Trimming removed 8 bases at V and 2 bases at J, with 16 bases between. This CDR3 has 14 amino acids. Per the germline V gene, CDR1 is MGHDK and CDR2 is SYGVNS. CDR3 sequence (DNA): TGTGCCAGCGTCGGGGACCGGGGGACCTACGAGCAGTACTTC. Translated: CASVGDRGTYEQYF.

The rearrangement links TRBV6-2 or TRBV6-3 to TRBJ1-4, with D possibly TRBD1 on 5 matching bases. Germline V gene lookup returns CDR1 MNHEY and CDR2 SVGEGT. V was clipped by 2 bases and J by 7 bases, with 14 bases between them. The CDR3 has 15 residues. The CDR3 bases are TGTGCCAGCAGTTACACCGGGACGCGCGGTGAAAAACTGTTTTTT. Amino acids: CASSYTGTRGEKLFF.

The chain couples TRBV20-1 to TRBJ2-5; 9 nucleotides align to TRBD2. CDR3 size: 14 residues. With 3 bases clipped from V and 3 bases from J, the junction kept 5 bases outside the gene matches. Germline lookup yields CDR1 DFQATT and CDR2 SNEGSKA (reference sequence). Written as DNA, the CDR3 is TGCAGTGCTAGTATAGCGGGAGCGGAAGAGACCCAGTACTTC. It encodes CSASIAGAEETQYF.

This clone has only a few counts. DNA of the CDR3: TGTGCCAGCAGCCCAAACAGGGCTACGAACACCGGGGAGCTGTTTTTT. Translation: CASSPNRATNTGELFF. This chain uses TRBV27 with TRBJ2-2, with TRBD1 as a possible D gene (6 bases). The V gene lost 6 bases and the J gene lost 0 bases, with 14 bases spanning the gap. The germline gives CDR1 MNHEY, CDR2 SMNVEV (reference sequence). The CDR3 loop spans 16 amino acids.

V gene TRBV5-5 combines with J gene TRBJ2-2; perhaps D is TRBD1 or TRBD2 (6 bases each). Trimming pared 0 bases from V and 4 bases from J, leaving 16 bases between. This CDR3 is 17 amino acids long. CDR1 is SGHKS and CDR2 is YYEKEE in the germline V gene (reference sequence). For the CDR3, the DNA is TGTGCCAGCAGCTTGGGCGCAGGGGAGGCGGGCACCGGGGAGCTGTTTTTT. Protein sequence: CASSLGAGEAGTGELFF.

The sample holds one count of this clone. V is TRBV15 and J is TRBJ2-7; a weak D match, TRBD2 (5 bases). V was shortened by 8 bases and J by 2 bases, with 10 bases between the two germline ends. The CDR3 covers 12 residues. Germline V lookup: CDR1 LNHNV, CDR2 YYDKDF (reference sequence). CDR3 sequence: CATRSGAYEQYF. The CDR3 DNA reads as TGTGCCACCCGCTCCGGGGCCTACGAGCAGTACTTC.

The V gene is TRBV5-1, the J gene TRBJ1-5; TRBD1 matches at 7 bases. The CDR3 is 14 amino acids. Losses at the gene ends were 4 bases for V and 2 bases for J; bases not matched to a gene: 3. Germline V gene sequence: CDR1 SGHRS, CDR2 YFSETQ. CDR3 DNA sequence: TGCGCCAGCAGCCCCGGACAGGGCAATCAGCCCCAGCATTTT. Translated: CASSPGQGNQPQHF.

There are a few counts of this clone. The CDR3 DNA reads TGTGCCAGTAGTAGAAGGGGGCTCCCCCAAGAGACCCAGTACTTC. This gives the protein CASSRRGLPQETQYF. V usage is TRBV19 and J usage is TRBJ2-5; TRBD1 matches at 7 bases. The CDR3 is made up of 15 amino acids. Germline assignment: CDR1 LNHDA and CDR2 SQIVND (reference sequence). J gave up 1 base and V 4 bases, and 6 bases lay outside the gene matches.

The chain uses TRBV20-1 and TRBJ2-7; the match to TRBD1 covers 8 bases. Germline trimming cut 3 bases from V and 6 bases from J; bases unmatched to any gene: 1. Germline V gene data show CDR1 as DFQATT and CDR2 as SNEGSKA (reference sequence). This CDR3 has 11 amino acids. CDR3 coding DNA: TGCAGTGCTAGGGACAGGGCCGAGCAGTACTTC. Its protein is CSARDRAEQYF.

The rearrangement links TRBV4-2 to TRBJ1-3, with D possibly matching TRBD1 (5 bases). V was pared by 4 bases and J by 4 bases, with 17 bases between. Germline values: CDR1 LGHNA, CDR2 YNFKEQ. CDR3 length equals 16 residues. Here the CDR3 DNA reads TGTGCCAGCAGCCTCCCGGGGACTTCCCTAGGAAACACCATATATTTT. Protein sequence: CASSLPGTSLGNTIYF.